The TCR beta chain described here comes from a study of blood T cells in healthy people across ages. The CDR3 is 10 residues long. Trimming took off 9 bases at V and 12 bases at J, with 14 bases between the two ends. Looked up from germline, CDR1 is KGHDR and CDR2 is SFDVKD. A second about 6 to 12 cycle PCR used barcoded and J-beta primers. The yield of each sample was at least 2.5 million CDR3-containing paired-end reads. TCRdb re-called the 5' RACE reads through MiXCR, storing one row per CDR3 protein. The repertoire includes around 1,500,000 distinct CDR3 sequences, about 43% of them detected once, and 7% to 9% sits in the top ten. Comments on this clonotype: Its antigen is as yet unknown.

Findings of the study overall: As naive T cell percentage varied, TCR beta diversity correlated strongly with it.

The rearrangement joins TRBV24-1 to TRBJ2-7; maybe TRBD1 (6 bases). Sequenced material: blood. The origin of this receptor is a woman aged 18-29 years in good health. CDR3 DNA sequence: TGTGCCACCCTAGAAAAGACAGGGTACTTC. It yields the protein CATLEKTGYF.